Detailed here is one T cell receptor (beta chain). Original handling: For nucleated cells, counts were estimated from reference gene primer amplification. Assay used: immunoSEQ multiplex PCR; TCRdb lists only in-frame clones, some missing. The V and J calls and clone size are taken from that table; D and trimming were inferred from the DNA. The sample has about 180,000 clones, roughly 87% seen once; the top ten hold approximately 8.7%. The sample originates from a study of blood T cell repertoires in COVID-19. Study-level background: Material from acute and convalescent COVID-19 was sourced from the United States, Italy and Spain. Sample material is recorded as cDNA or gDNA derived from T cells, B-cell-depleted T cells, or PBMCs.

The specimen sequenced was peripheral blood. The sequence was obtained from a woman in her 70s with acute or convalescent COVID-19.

CDR3 DNA sequence: TGTGCCAGCTCACCCATAGCGGGAGGCCCACCTCGGGAGCTGTTTTTT. This sequence encodes CASSPIAGGPPRELFF. V gene TRBV18 combines with J gene TRBJ2-2; 10 bases map to TRBD2. Germline trimming cut 3 bases from V and 9 bases from J; bases unmatched to any gene: 10. Germline-derived CDR1 and CDR2 are KGHSH and LQKENI. This CDR3 region has 16 residues.